A single sample is the source of the 31 T cell receptor beta chains below, sequenced in a study of T cell responses to AZD1222 COVID-19 vaccine. Clones were read by immunoSEQ multiplex PCR, and TCRdb kept only the in-frame ones, dropping some. The sample carries approximately 100,000 clones, around 90% recorded once. The sample here was peripheral blood, taken on day 0 of AZD1222 vaccination. These receptors all stem from an adult in good health.

The chain carries TRBV11-3 and TRBJ2-1; maybe TRBD1 (6 bases). CDR3 length equals 14 residues. Germline-derived CDR1 and CDR2 are SGHNT and YENEEA. Deletions cut 1 base from V and 4 bases from J, with 8 bases between. The CDR3 spells CASSLGGHYNEQFF. In nucleotides, the CDR3 is TGTGCCAGCAGCTTAGGGGGACATTACAATGAGCAGTTCTTC.

This clone qualifies as medium-sized. The chain employs TRBV19 and TRBJ1-2; D gene ambiguous. Trimming stripped 3 bases from V and 5 bases from J, with 10 bases between. The CDR3 spans 13 residues. From germline, CDR1 is LNHDA and CDR2 SQIVND (reference sequence). The CDR3 DNA reads as TGTGCCAGTAGTATCCAGGACGAATATGGCTACACCTTC. It yields the protein CASSIQDEYGYTF.

The rearrangement uses TRBV3-1 (or the pseudogene TRBV3-2) and TRBJ2-1, with 11 bases aligning to TRBD2. The CDR3 is 18 amino acids. V was clipped by 1 base and J by 9 bases; unmatched bases: 14. Germline CDR1 and CDR2: LGHDT and YNNKEL (reference sequence). The CDR3 DNA follows: TGTGCCAGCAGCCAAGGAGGTGGAGTAGCGGGGGGGCCAGTTGAGCAGTTCTTC. It specifies CASSQGGGVAGGPVEQFF.

The J gene is TRBJ1-1, the V gene TRBV29-1; D remains ambiguous. V was trimmed by 5 bases and J by 1 base, leaving 8 bases between them. This CDR3 is built from 12 residues. From germline, CDR1 is SQVTM and CDR2 ANQGSEA. As DNA, the CDR3 is TGCAGCGTTCGCGTGGGGAACACTGAAGCTTTCTTT. Its protein is CSVRVGNTEAFF.

The chain is built from TRBV19 and TRBJ1-1; D unresolved. Germline assignment: CDR1 LNHDA and CDR2 SQIVND (reference sequence). The CDR3 spans 13 residues. The V end lost 2 bases, the J end lost 4 bases, and 8 bases lay between the germline ends. The CDR3 DNA sequence: TGTGCCAGTAGTATACCGGAGGGCACTGAAGCTTTCTTT. Protein: CASSIPEGTEAFF. The full variable domain, with the rest looked up from reference TRBV19 and TRBJ1-1, is DGGITQSPKYLFRKEGQNVTLSCEQNLNHDAMYWYRQDPGQGLRLIYYSQIVNDFQKGDIAEGYSVSREKKESFPLTVTSAQKNPTAFYLCASSIPEGTEAFFGQGTRLTVV.

The rearrangement uses TRBV6-6 and TRBJ1-5; D is possibly TRBD1 (6 bases). The V end was cut by 10 bases, the J end by 4 bases, with 11 bases between. There are 12 residues in the CDR3. Germline values: CDR1 MNHNY, CDR2 SVGAGI (reference sequence). CDR3 loop: CATRGPNQPQHF. In DNA form, the CDR3 reads TGTGCCACCAGGGGCCCAAATCAGCCCCAGCATTTT.

The chain joins TRBV27 to TRBJ1-1; no reliable D call. Germline-derived CDR1 and CDR2 are MNHEY and SMNVEV (reference sequence). The CDR3 contains 13 residues. V was trimmed by 5 bases and J by 1 base, leaving 8 bases between them. CDR3 residues: CASSPAGNTEAFF. CDR3 in DNA: TGTGCCAGCAGTCCGGCCGGGAACACTGAAGCTTTCTTT.

V and J are TRBV6-5 and TRBJ1-1; D not certain. Per germline, CDR1 MNHEY and CDR2 SVGAGI. The V gene lost 0 bases and the J gene lost 6 bases, with 11 bases spanning the gap. The CDR3 consists of 14 residues. Here the CDR3 DNA reads TGTGCCAGCAGTTACTCGAGTTGGTGGTCTGAAGCTTTCTTT. This gives the protein CASSYSSWWSEAFF.

Turning to this clone: This sample includes further DNA sequences coding for the same CDR3. The V call is TRBV9, the J call TRBJ2-5, with a weak D call TRBD2 (5 bases). Germline V CDR1 and CDR2: SGDLS, YYNGEE. The germline V and J ends were trimmed by 0 bases and 3 bases, with 6 bases remaining between them. This CDR3 comprises 13 residues. Here the CDR3 DNA reads TGTGCCAGCAGCGTAGGGGGAGAAGAGACCCAGTACTTC. Translating it yields CASSVGGEETQYF.

The rearrangement uses TRBV19 and TRBJ1-1; D is ambiguous. Looked up from germline, CDR1 is LNHDA and CDR2 is SQIVND (reference sequence). The CDR3 extends over 15 amino acids. V was shortened by 3 bases and J by 0 bases, with 11 bases between the two germline ends. For the CDR3, the DNA is TGTGCCAGTAGTATCGTGGGCAGCATGAACACTGAAGCTTTCTTT. It is translated as CASSIVGSMNTEAFF.

The genes are TRBV7-6 and TRBJ1-1; no clear D gene. The CDR3 spans 14 residues. CDR1 is SGHVS and CDR2 is FNYEAQ in the germline V gene. With 4 bases removed from V and 4 bases from J, the gap between germline ends came to 13 bases. CDR3 amino acids: CASSSRKTSTEAFF. The CDR3 nucleotides are TGTGCCAGCAGCTCCCGCAAAACTTCCACTGAAGCTTTCTTT.

The count of this clone is one. This chain connects TRBV4-1 to TRBJ2-3; D is unclear. Germline CDR1 MGHRA, CDR2 YSYEKL. V was pared by 0 bases and J by 2 bases, with 12 bases between. The CDR3 length is 16 residues. Here the CDR3 reads CASSQERQAVTDTQYF. For the CDR3, the DNA is TGCGCCAGCAGCCAAGAACGGCAGGCCGTCACAGATACGCAGTATTTT.

The V call is TRBV5-6, the J call TRBJ1-4; 8 bases are a match to TRBD1. V lost 3 bases to trimming and J lost 7 bases; unmatched junction nucleotides: 5. Germline V gives CDR1 SGHDT, CDR2 YYEEEE. The length of the CDR3 is 14 residues. Written as DNA, the CDR3 is TGTGCCAGCAGCTCCACGGACAGGGTTGAAAAACTGTTTTTT. Translation gives CASSSTDRVEKLFF.

This clone was found once. The gene calls are TRBV11-3 and TRBJ1-1, with TRBD1 identical over 7 bases. The CDR3 totals 17 residues. The junction had 8 bases not matched to a gene; V was cut back by 0 bases and J by 1 base. Germline V gene sequence: CDR1 SGHNT, CDR2 YENEEA. CDR3 sequence: CASSLDLAGQKNTEAFF. The CDR3 nucleotides are TGTGCCAGCAGCTTAGACCTGGCGGGACAGAAGAACACTGAAGCTTTCTTT.

This chain connects TRBV27 to TRBJ2-1; the D is unclear. The CDR3 spans 15 residues. V lost 5 bases and J lost 1, with 12 bases in between. CDR1 MNHEY and CDR2 SMNVEV come from the germline V gene (reference sequence). CDR3 in amino acids: CASSILDRSYNEQFF. CDR3 nucleotides: TGTGCCAGCAGTATATTGGACCGATCCTACAATGAGCAGTTCTTC.

Points on this clone: Relative to the germline gene, one junction end is altered; a read error may explain this. The chain employs TRBV27 and TRBJ1-2; perhaps TRBD1 as D (6 bases). CDR1 and CDR2 (germline): MNHEY, SMNVEV (reference sequence). This CDR3 is built from 16 residues. CDR3 sequence (DNA): TGTGCCAGCAGTTTACGGACTGACTCAATGAGGGGGGAGCCTCTCTTC. The encoded protein is CASSLRTDSMRGEPLF.

The chain combines TRBV5-1 with TRBJ2-6, with TRBD2 as a possible D gene (6 bases). The length of the CDR3 is 17 residues. Deletions cut 4 bases from V and 0 bases from J, with 14 bases between. Germline V lookup: CDR1 SGHRS, CDR2 YFSETQ. The CDR3 spells CASSPPGLISGANVLTF. The CDR3 nucleotides read TGCGCCAGCAGCCCCCCGGGACTGATCTCTGGGGCCAACGTCCTGACTTTC.

This chain joins TRBV6-5 and TRBJ1-1; 8 bases map to TRBD1. This CDR3 comprises 15 residues. Germline CDR1 MNHEY, CDR2 SVGAGI. Trimming removed 6 bases from V and 0 bases from J; junction bases left unmatched: 6. Written as DNA, the CDR3 is TGTGCCAGCAGCCAACGGACAGGGCTGAACACTGAAGCTTTCTTT. Protein product: CASSQRTGLNTEAFF.

V is TRBV28 and J is TRBJ1-3; no reliable D call. V lost 2 bases and J lost 0, with 5 bases in between. Germline assignment: CDR1 MDHEN and CDR2 SYDVKM. The length of the CDR3 is 14 residues. As DNA, the CDR3 is TGTGCCAGCAGTTTAGACACCTCTGGAAACACCATATATTTT. Translated, it gives CASSLDTSGNTIYF.

The CDR3 region is CASSVQGQGGGYTF. Here the CDR3 DNA reads TGTGCCAGCAGCGTACAGGGACAGGGCGGCGGCTACACCTTC. The chain joins TRBV3-1 (or the pseudogene TRBV3-2) to TRBJ1-2; 9 bases map to TRBD1. This CDR3 has 14 amino acids. Germline V CDR1 and CDR2: LGHDT, YNNKEL (reference sequence). J lost 8 bases, V lost 5 bases, and 9 bases had no gene match.

This clone was counted once. CDR3 in DNA: TGTGCCAGCAGTTTAGTCACAGATACGCAGTATTTT. It encodes CASSLVTDTQYF. The rearrangement links TRBV12-3 or TRBV12-4 to TRBJ2-3, with D unclear. The CDR3 has 12 amino acids. V was cut by 1 base and J by 2 bases, with 1 base left in between.

This sequence joins TRBV7-9 and TRBJ2-1; no firm D call. V was clipped by 7 bases and J by 6 bases, with 10 bases between them. The CDR3 contains 12 residues. CDR1 SEHNR and CDR2 FQNEAQ come from the germline V gene (reference sequence). The CDR3 is CASTRTTNEQFF. The CDR3 DNA reads as TGTGCCAGCACGCGGACCACCAATGAGCAGTTCTTC.

CDR3 sequence: CASSSGTGSYEQYF. The CDR3 DNA reads TGCGCCAGCAGCTCCGGGACAGGGTCCTACGAGCAGTACTTC. The V gene is TRBV5-1, the J gene TRBJ2-7; 9 nucleotides agree with TRBD1. V gave up 3 bases and J gave up 1 base; unmatched junction bases: 2. This CDR3 has 14 amino acids. Germline V gives CDR1 SGHRS, CDR2 YFSETQ.

This chain links TRBV9 with TRBJ1-5, with D possibly being TRBD1 (6 bases). The V gene lost 4 bases and the J gene lost 4 bases, with 15 bases spanning the gap. Looked up from germline, CDR1 is SGDLS and CDR2 is YYNGEE. The CDR3 is 15 residues long. For the CDR3, the DNA is TGTGCCAGCAGCCCTGGGGGGGGCGGTAATCAGCCCCAGCATTTT. Translation: CASSPGGGGNQPQHF.

The rearrangement uses TRBV7-2 and TRBJ2-3; D ambiguous. Germline CDR1 SGHTA, CDR2 FQGNSA. The CDR3 contains 11 residues. V dropped 5 bases and J dropped 6 bases, with 6 bases sitting between them. CDR3 nucleotides: TGTGCCAGCAGCGCACGGGATACGCAGTATTTT. Its protein is CASSARDTQYF.

V is TRBV3-1 (or the pseudogene TRBV3-2) and J is TRBJ1-4; D remains ambiguous. Trimming cost V 0 bases and J 8 bases, with 16 bases left between them. This CDR3 comprises 16 residues. Germline CDR1 and CDR2: LGHDT and YNNKEL (reference sequence). The chain's CDR3 is CASSQELGQAGEKLFF. CDR3 DNA sequence: TGTGCCAGCAGCCAAGAACTCGGGCAGGCCGGGGAAAAACTGTTTTTT.

The chain carries TRBV3-1 (or the pseudogene TRBV3-2) and TRBJ1-1, with TRBD1 as a possible D gene (5 bases). CDR1 and CDR2 from the germline V gene are LGHDT and YNNKEL (reference sequence). Trimming took off 2 bases at V and 8 bases at J, with 9 bases between the two ends. The CDR3 contains 12 residues. This chain's CDR3 is CASSQHRGEAFF. The CDR3, as DNA: TGTGCCAGCAGCCAACACCGGGGGGAAGCTTTCTTT.

This chain uses TRBV19 with TRBJ1-1; D is perhaps TRBD1 (6 bases). In germline, CDR1 is LNHDA, CDR2 SQIVND (reference sequence). V lost 6 bases and J lost 0, with 20 bases in between. The CDR3 runs 17 residues. CDR3 DNA sequence: TGTGCCAGTAGAAAAAGGGGAACGGGACACATGAACACTGAAGCTTTCTTT. Translation gives CASRKRGTGHMNTEAFF.

In this sample, this clone turned up once. The chain has TRBV11-3 and TRBJ2-2, with 8 bases fitting TRBD1. The CDR3 contains 20 residues. V lost 0 bases to trimming and J lost 1 base; unmatched junction nucleotides: 13. Germline values: CDR1 SGHNT, CDR2 YENEEA. CDR3 protein: CASSLEGRGPLNKNTGELFF. In nucleotides, the CDR3 is TGTGCCAGCAGCTTAGAGGGCAGGGGGCCACTCAACAAGAACACCGGGGAGCTGTTTTTT.

This chain connects TRBV3-1 (or the pseudogene TRBV3-2) to TRBJ2-2, with D perhaps TRBD2 (6 bases). Looked up from germline, CDR1 is LGHDT and CDR2 is YNNKEL (reference sequence). Trimming removed 1 base from V and 4 bases from J, with 10 bases in between. The CDR3 consists of 15 residues. The CDR3 loop is CASSQVGGFTGELFF. The CDR3 nucleotides are TGTGCCAGCAGCCAAGTCGGAGGGTTCACCGGGGAGCTGTTTTTT.

CDR3 bases: TGTGCCACCATGAACGACAGGGTGGACGGGGAGCTGTTTTTT. Translation: CATMNDRVDGELFF. The V call is TRBV24-1, the J call TRBJ2-2; 7 nucleotides match TRBD1. The CDR3 length is 14 residues. Trimming took 8 bases from V and 7 from J; bases not matched to a gene: 9. In germline, CDR1 is KGHDR, CDR2 SFDVKD.